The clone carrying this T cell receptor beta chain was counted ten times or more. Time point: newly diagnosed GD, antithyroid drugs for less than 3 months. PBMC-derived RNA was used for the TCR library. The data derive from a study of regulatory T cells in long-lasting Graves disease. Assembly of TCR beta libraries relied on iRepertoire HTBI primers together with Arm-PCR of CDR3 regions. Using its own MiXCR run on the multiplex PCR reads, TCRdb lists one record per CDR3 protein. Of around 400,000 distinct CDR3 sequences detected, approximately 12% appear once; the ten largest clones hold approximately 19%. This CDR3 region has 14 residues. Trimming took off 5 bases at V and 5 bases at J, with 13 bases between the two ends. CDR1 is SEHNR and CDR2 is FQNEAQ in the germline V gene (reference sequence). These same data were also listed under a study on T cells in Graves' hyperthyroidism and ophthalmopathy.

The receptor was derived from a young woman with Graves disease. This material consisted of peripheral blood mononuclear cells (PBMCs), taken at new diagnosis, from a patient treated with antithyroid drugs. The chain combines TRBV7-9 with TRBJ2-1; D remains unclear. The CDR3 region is CASSPWGRNNEQFF. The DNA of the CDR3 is TGTGCCAGCAGCCCCTGGGGTAGAAACAATGAGCAGTTCTTC.